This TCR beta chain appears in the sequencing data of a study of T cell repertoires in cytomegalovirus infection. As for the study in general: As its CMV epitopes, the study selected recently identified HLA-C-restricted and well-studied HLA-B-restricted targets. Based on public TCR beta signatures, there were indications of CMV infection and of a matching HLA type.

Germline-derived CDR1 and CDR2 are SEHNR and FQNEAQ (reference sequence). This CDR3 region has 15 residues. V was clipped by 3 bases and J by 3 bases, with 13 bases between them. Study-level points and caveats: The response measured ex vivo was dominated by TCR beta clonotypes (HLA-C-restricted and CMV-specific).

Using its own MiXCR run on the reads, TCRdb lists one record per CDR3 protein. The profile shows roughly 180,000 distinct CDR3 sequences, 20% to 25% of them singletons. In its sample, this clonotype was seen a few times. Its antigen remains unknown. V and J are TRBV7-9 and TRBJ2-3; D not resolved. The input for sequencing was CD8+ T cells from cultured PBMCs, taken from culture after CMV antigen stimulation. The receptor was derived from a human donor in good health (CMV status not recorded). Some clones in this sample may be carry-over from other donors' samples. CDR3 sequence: CASSFRVLETDTQYF. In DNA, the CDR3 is TGTGCCAGCAGCTTCCGGGTCCTAGAGACAGATACGCAGTATTTT.